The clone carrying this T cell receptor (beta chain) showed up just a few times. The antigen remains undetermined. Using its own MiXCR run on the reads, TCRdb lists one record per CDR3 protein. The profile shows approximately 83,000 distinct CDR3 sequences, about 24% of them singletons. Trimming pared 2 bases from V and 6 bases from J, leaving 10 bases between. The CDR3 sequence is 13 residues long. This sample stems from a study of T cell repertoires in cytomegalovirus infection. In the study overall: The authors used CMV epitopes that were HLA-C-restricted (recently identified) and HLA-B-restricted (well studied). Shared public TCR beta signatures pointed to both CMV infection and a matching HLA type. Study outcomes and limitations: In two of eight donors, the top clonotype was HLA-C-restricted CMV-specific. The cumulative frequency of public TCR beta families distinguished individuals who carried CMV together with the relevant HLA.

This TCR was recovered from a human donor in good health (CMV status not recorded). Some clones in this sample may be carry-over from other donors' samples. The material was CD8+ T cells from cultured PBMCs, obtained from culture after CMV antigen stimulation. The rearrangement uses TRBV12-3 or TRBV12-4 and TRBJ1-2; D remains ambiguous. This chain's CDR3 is CASSLSPLDGYTF. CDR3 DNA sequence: TGTGCCAGCAGTTTATCACCGCTGGATGGCTACACCTTC.